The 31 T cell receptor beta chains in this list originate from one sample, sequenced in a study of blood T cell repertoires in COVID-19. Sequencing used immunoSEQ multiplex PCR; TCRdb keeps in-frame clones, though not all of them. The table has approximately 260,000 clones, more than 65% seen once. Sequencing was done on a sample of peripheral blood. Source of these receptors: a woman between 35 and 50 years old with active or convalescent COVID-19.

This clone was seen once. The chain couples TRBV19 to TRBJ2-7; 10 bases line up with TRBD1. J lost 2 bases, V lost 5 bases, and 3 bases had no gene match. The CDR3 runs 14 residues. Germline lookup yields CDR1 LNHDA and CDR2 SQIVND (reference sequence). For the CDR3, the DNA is TGTGCCAGTAGTCCGGGACAGGGGACCTACGAGCAGTACGTC. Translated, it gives CASSPGQGTYEQYV.

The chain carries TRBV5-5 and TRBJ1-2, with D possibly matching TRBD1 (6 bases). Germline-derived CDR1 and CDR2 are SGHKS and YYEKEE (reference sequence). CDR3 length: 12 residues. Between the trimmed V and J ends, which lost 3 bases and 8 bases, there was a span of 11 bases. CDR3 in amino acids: CASSSNGGGYTF. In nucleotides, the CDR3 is TGTGCCAGCAGCTCAAATGGGGGCGGCTACACCTTC.

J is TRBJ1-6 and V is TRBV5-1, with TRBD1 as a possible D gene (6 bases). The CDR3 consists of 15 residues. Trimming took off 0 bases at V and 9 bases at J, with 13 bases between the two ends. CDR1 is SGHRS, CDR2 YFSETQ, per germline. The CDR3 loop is CASSLDGGEGSPLHF. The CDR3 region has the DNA TGCGCCAGCAGCTTGGATGGGGGCGAAGGTTCACCCCTCCACTTT.

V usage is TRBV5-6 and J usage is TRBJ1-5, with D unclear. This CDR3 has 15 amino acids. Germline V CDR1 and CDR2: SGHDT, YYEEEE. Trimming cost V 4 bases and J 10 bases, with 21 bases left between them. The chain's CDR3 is CASSRRGGRTGPQHF. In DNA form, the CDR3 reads TGTGCCAGCAGCCGTCGGGGAGGTCGAACGGGACCCCAGCATTTT.

The CDR3 spells CASSRGGTGTYGYTF. The CDR3 region has the DNA TGTGCCAGCAGCCGGGGCGGGACAGGGACCTATGGCTACACCTTC. The gene calls are TRBV5-6 and TRBJ1-2; 9 bases map to TRBD1. The CDR3 runs to 15 residues. Losses at the gene ends were 4 bases for V and 4 bases for J; bases not matched to a gene: 8. The germline CDR1 and CDR2 sequences are SGHDT and YYEEEE.

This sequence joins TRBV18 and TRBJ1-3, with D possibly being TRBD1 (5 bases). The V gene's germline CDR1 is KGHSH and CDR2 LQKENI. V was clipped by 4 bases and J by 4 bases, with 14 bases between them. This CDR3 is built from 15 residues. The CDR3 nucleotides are TGTGCCAGCTCACAGAGCAGGGAACTCGGAAACACCATATATTTT. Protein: CASSQSRELGNTIYF.

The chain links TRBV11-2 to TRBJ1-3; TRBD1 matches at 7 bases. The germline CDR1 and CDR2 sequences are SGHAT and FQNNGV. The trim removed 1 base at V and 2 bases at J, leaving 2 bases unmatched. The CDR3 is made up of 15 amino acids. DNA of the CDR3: TGTGCCAGCAGCTTAGCCAGGGGGGCTGGAAACACCATATATTTT. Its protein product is CASSLARGAGNTIYF.

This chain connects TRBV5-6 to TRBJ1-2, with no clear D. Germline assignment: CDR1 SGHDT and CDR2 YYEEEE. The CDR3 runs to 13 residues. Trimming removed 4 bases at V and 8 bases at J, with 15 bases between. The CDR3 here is CASSVGSLYGYTF. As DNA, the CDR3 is TGTGCCAGCAGCGTGGGGTCCCTCTACGGCTACACCTTC.

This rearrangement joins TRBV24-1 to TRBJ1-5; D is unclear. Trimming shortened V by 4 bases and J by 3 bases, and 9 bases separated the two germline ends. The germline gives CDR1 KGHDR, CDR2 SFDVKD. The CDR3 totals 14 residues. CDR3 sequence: CATSETGYNQPQHF. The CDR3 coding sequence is TGTGCCACCAGTGAAACGGGTTACAATCAGCCCCAGCATTTT.

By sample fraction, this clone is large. The CDR3 sequence is CAWSVFGTGATRTEAFF. The CDR3 nucleotides read TGTGCCTGGAGTGTATTCGGGACAGGGGCCACGAGGACTGAAGCTTTCTTT. The J gene is TRBJ1-1, the V gene TRBV30; 10 positions match TRBD1. Germline V gives CDR1 GTSNPN, CDR2 SVGIG (reference sequence). Trimming cost V 0 bases and J 5 bases; bases outside gene matches: 12. The CDR3 consists of 17 residues.

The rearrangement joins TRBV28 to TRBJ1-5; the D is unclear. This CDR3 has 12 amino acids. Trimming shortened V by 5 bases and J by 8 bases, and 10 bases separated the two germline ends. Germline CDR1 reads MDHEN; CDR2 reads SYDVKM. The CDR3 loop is CASSAGSKPQHF. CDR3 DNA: TGTGCCAGCAGTGCCGGGTCCAAGCCCCAGCATTTT.

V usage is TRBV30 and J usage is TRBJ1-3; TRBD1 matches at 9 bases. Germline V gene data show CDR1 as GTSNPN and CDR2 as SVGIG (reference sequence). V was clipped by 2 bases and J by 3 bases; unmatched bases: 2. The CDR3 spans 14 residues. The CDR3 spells CAWSTGGDGNTIYF. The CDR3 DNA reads TGTGCCTGGAGTACAGGGGGCGATGGAAACACCATATATTTT.

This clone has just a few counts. The CDR3 here is CASSQTSYASYNEQFF. The CDR3 nucleotides are TGTGCCAGCAGCCAGACTAGCTACGCCTCCTACAATGAGCAGTTCTTC. The chain links TRBV5-5 to TRBJ2-1, with TRBD2 matching 7 bases. The CDR3 runs 16 residues. The germline V gene has CDR1 SGHKS and CDR2 YYEKEE (reference sequence). J was trimmed by 0 bases and V by 4 bases; bases with no gene match: 7. The full variable domain, completed using reference TRBV5-5 and TRBJ2-1, is DAGVTQSPTHLIKTRGQQVTLRCSPISGHKSVSWYQQVLGQGPQFIFQYYEKEERGRGNFPDRFSARQFPNYSSELNVNALLLGDSALYLCASSQTSYASYNEQFFGPGTRLTVL.

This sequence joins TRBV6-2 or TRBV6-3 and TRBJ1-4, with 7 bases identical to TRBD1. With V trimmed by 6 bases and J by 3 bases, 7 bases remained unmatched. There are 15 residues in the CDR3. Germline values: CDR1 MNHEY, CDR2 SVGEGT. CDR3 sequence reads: CASSLTGTANEKLFF. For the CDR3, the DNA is TGTGCCAGCAGCCTCACCGGGACAGCTAATGAAAAACTGTTTTTT.

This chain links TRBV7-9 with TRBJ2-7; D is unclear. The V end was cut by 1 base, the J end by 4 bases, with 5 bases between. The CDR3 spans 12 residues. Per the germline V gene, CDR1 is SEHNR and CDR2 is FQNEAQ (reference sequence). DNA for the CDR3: TGTGCCAGCAGCTTAGGCCAGTACGAGCAGTACTTC. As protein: CASSLGQYEQYF.

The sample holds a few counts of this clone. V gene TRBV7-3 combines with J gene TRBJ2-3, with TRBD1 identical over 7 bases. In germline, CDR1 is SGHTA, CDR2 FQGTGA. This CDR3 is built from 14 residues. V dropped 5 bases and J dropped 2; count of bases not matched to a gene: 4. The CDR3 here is CASSRGTATDTQYF. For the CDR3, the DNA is TGTGCCAGCAGCCGAGGGACAGCCACAGATACGCAGTATTTT.

CDR3 region: CASSPGGGNQPQHF. The CDR3 DNA follows: TGTGCCAGCAGCCCGGGGGGGGGCAATCAGCCCCAGCATTTT. The V and J genes are TRBV5-6 and TRBJ1-5; the D gene is possibly TRBD1 (5 bases). The CDR3 is 14 residues long. The V gene's germline CDR1 is SGHDT and CDR2 YYEEEE. V was clipped by 4 bases and J by 2 bases, with 10 bases between them.

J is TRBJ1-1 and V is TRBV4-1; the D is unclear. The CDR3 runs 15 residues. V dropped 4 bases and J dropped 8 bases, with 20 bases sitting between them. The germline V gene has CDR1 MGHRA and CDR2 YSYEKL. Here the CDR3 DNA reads TGCGCCAGCAGCCCCCAAGTCCGGGGTTCGTACGAAGCTTTCTTT. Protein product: CASSPQVRGSYEAFF.

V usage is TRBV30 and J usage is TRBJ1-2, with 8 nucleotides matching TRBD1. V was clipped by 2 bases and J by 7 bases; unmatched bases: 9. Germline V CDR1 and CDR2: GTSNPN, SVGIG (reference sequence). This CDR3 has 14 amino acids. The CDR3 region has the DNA TGTGCCTGGAGTATAGAACAGGGGGTCGGTGGCTACACCTTC. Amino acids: CAWSIEQGVGGYTF.

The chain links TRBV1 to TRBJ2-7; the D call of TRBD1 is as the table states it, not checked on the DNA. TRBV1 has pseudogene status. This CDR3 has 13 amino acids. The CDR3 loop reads CTSSQQGNYEQYF. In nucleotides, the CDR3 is TGCACCAGCAGCCAACAGGGAAACTACGAGCAGTACTTC.

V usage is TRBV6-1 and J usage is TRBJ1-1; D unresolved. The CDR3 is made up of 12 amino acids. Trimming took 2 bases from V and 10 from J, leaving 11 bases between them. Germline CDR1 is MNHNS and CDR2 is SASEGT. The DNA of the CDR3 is TGTGCCAGCAGTGAACGGGTGGCCGGAGCTTTCTTT. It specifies CASSERVAGAFF.

In DNA form, the CDR3 reads TGTGCCAGCAGCTTAGCGGGGGTGCGGGGGAGAGAAGCTTTCTTT. As protein: CASSLAGVRGREAFF. The genes are TRBV11-2 and TRBJ1-1; TRBD1 is a possible D gene (5 bases). The CDR3 is 15 amino acids. The V and J ends lost 1 base and 8 bases respectively, with 17 bases between them. CDR1 and CDR2 (germline): SGHAT, FQNNGV.

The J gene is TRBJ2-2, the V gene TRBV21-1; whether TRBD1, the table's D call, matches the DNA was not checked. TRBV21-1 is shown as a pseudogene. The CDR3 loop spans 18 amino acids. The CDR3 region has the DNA TGTGCCAGCAGCAAGAAAGGCAGGGGTAAAATAGGCACCGGGGAGCTGTTTTTT. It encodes CASSKKGRGKIGTGELFF.

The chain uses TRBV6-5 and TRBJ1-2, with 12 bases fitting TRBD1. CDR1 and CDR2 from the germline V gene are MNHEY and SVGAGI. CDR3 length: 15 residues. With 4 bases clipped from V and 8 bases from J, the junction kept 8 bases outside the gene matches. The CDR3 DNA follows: TGTGCCAGCAGTTTCTCCGGGACAGGGGGCTGGGGCTACACCTTC. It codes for CASSFSGTGGWGYTF.

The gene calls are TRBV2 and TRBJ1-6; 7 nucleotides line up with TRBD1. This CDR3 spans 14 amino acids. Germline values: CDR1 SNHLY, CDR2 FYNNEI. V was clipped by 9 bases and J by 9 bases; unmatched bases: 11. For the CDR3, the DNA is TGTGCCAGTTCCCGGGGACAGCCGCCTTCACCCCTCCACTTT. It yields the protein CASSRGQPPSPLHF. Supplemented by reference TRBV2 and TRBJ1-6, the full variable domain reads EPEVTQTPSHQVTQMGQEVILRCVPISNHLYFYWYRQILGQKVEFLVSFYNNEISEKSEIFDDQFSVERPDGSNFTLKIRSTKLEDSAMYFCASSRGQPPSPLHFGNGTRLTVT.

This CDR3 is CASSSQGPLEAFF. CDR3 nucleotide sequence: TGTGCCAGTAGTTCACAGGGACCCCTTGAAGCTTTCTTT. The V call is TRBV19, the J call TRBJ1-1, with D perhaps TRBD1 (6 bases). The CDR3 extends over 13 amino acids. With 5 bases removed from V and 7 bases from J, the gap between germline ends came to 14 bases. Per germline, CDR1 LNHDA and CDR2 SQIVND (reference sequence).

CDR3 bases: TGTGCCAGCAGCCTGACACCCGCCACTGAAGCTTTCTTT. This translates into CASSLTPATEAFF. The rearrangement joins TRBV3-1 (or the pseudogene TRBV3-2) to TRBJ1-1; D remains ambiguous. V shed 4 bases and J shed 4 bases, with 10 bases lying between them. The CDR3 contains 13 residues. Germline values: CDR1 LGHDT, CDR2 YNNKEL (reference sequence).

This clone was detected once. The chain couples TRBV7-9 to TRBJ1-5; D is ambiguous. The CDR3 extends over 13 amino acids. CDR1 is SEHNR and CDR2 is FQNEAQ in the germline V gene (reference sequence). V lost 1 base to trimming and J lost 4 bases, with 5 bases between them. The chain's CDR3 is CASSLGQNQPQHF. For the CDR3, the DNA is TGTGCCAGCAGCTTAGGCCAGAATCAGCCCCAGCATTTT.

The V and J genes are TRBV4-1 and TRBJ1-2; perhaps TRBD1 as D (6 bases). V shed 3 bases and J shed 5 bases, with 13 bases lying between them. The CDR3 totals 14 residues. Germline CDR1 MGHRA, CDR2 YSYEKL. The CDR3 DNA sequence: TGCGCCAGCAGCCAGGCCAAGCAGGGGTATGGCTACACCTTC. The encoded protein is CASSQAKQGYGYTF.

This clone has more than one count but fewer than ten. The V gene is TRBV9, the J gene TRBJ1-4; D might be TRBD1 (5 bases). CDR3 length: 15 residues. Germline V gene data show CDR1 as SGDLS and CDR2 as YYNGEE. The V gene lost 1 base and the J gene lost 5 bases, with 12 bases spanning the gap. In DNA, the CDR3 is TGTGCCAGCAGCGTATTGTCAGGGCAAAATGAAAAACTGTTTTTT. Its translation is CASSVLSGQNEKLFF.

The CDR3 protein is CSTKTGGDTEAFF. In DNA form, the CDR3 reads TGCAGCACGAAGACAGGGGGAGACACTGAAGCTTTCTTT. The chain joins TRBV29-1 to TRBJ1-1; 9 nucleotides agree with TRBD1. After removal of 8 bases from V and 3 bases from J, the junction contained 7 bases not matched to a gene. Germline CDR1 and CDR2: SQVTM and ANQGSEA. The CDR3 spans 13 residues. Full variable domain (outside the CDR3, taken from reference TRBV29-1 and TRBJ1-1): SAVISQKPSRDICQRGTSLTIQCQVDSQVTMMFWYRQQPGQSLTLIATANQGSEATYESGFVIDKFPISRPNLTFSTLTVSNMSPEDSSIYLCSTKTGGDTEAFFGQGTRLTVV.